This passage covers 19 T cell receptor beta chains from one sample sequenced in a study of blood T cell repertoires in COVID-19. Sequencing was performed with immunoSEQ multiplex PCR; in TCRdb, only in-frame clones are kept and a portion is missing. The sample records around 200,000 clones, 85% being singletons. The sample consisted of PBMCs or T cells enriched from blood (not recorded which). The receptors shown here come from a man aged 35-49 years who had recovered from COVID-19.

This sequence joins TRBV12-3 or TRBV12-4 and TRBJ2-7; tentative D call: TRBD2 (7 bases). Trimming pared 5 bases from V and 6 bases from J, leaving 14 bases between. The CDR3 spans 13 residues. The CDR3 here is CASSQGRGSEQYF. The CDR3 DNA is TGTGCCAGCAGTCAGGGGCGGGGGTCCGAGCAGTACTTC.

V and J are TRBV11-3 and TRBJ2-7, with unresolved D. Per germline, CDR1 SGHNT and CDR2 YENEEA. Deletions cut 5 bases from V and 7 bases from J, with 9 bases between. The CDR3 is 11 residues long. The CDR3 coding sequence is TGTGCCAGCAGCCTCACCCAGGAGCAGTACTTC. This sequence encodes CASSLTQEQYF.

This rearrangement joins TRBV5-1 to TRBJ2-1; D is undetermined. The CDR3 sequence is 15 residues long. The ends were cut back, 4 bases at V and 0 bases at J, with 11 bases in the middle. Germline CDR1 reads SGHRS; CDR2 reads YFSETQ. The CDR3 region has the DNA TGCGCCAGCAGCCCGGCTAGTGACTCCTACAATGAGCAGTTCTTC. Protein sequence: CASSPASDSYNEQFF.

This clone was detected only once. The chain is built from TRBV5-1 and TRBJ2-1, with 8 bases fitting TRBD2. The CDR3 totals 17 residues. V shed 0 bases, J shed 3 bases, and the junction held 8 bases outside the gene matches. Germline CDR1 is SGHRS and CDR2 is YFSETQ. The CDR3 protein is CASSLVRATSDYNEQFF. For the CDR3, the DNA is TGCGCCAGCAGCTTGGTAAGGGCGACTAGCGACTACAATGAGCAGTTCTTC.

The CDR3 spells CASSAQTGGEQFF. In nucleotides, the CDR3 is TGTGCCAGCAGCGCGCAGACAGGGGGTGAGCAGTTCTTC. The chain couples TRBV7-3 to TRBJ2-1, with 9 bases identical to TRBD1. The V gene end was trimmed by 5 bases and the J gene end by 9 bases; junction bases not matched to a gene: 5. The germline gives CDR1 SGHTA, CDR2 FQGTGA. The CDR3 spans 13 residues.

The sample holds a few counts of this clone. The CDR3 region has the DNA TGTGCCATCTTCCGGGACAGGGAACTGACTGAAGCTTTCTTT. This codes for CAIFRDRELTEAFF. The V call is TRBV6-5, the J call TRBJ1-1; TRBD1 aligns across 9 bases. V was clipped by 10 bases and J by 5 bases; unmatched bases: 11. The CDR3 sequence is 14 residues long. Germline V gives CDR1 MNHEY, CDR2 SVGAGI.

The genes are TRBV5-4 and TRBJ2-7; tentative D call: TRBD2 (5 bases). Trimming left V 4 bases short and J 2 bases short, with 13 bases between. The CDR3 runs to 14 residues. Per the germline V gene, CDR1 is SGHNT and CDR2 is YYREEE (reference sequence). The CDR3 DNA reads as TGTGCCAGCAGCGTATCGGGGAACCCCTACGAGCAGTACTTC. Its protein product is CASSVSGNPYEQYF.

This clone has more than one count but fewer than ten. This sequence joins TRBV5-1 and TRBJ2-7; the D gene is possibly TRBD2 (5 bases). V was shortened by 0 bases and J by 7 bases, with 11 bases between the two germline ends. Germline V gene sequence: CDR1 SGHRS, CDR2 YFSETQ. The CDR3 sequence is 13 residues long. Written as DNA, the CDR3 is TGCGCCAGCAGCTTGGACGAGGGTATGGAGCAGTACTTC. Encoded protein: CASSLDEGMEQYF. Looking up the rest from reference TRBV5-1 and TRBJ2-7 gives the full variable domain: KAGVTQTPRYLIKTRGQQVTLSCSPISGHRSVSWYQQTPGQGLQFLFEYFSETQRNKGNFPGRFSGRQFSNSRSEMNVSTLELGDSALYLCASSLDEGMEQYFGPGTRLTVT.

This rearrangement joins TRBV19 to TRBJ1-6; a possible D gene is TRBD1 (6 bases). Germline CDR1 is LNHDA and CDR2 is SQIVND (reference sequence). The CDR3 is made up of 14 amino acids. Trimming removed 3 bases at V and 7 bases at J, with 10 bases between. CDR3 amino acids: CASSISRGNSPLHF. Here the CDR3 DNA reads TGTGCCAGTAGTATTTCCAGGGGAAATTCACCCCTCCACTTT.

This clone was seen just once. This chain uses TRBV12-3 or TRBV12-4 with TRBJ1-2; 8 bases are shared with TRBD1. With V trimmed by 6 bases and J by 4 bases, 4 bases remained unmatched. This CDR3 has 13 amino acids. For the CDR3, the DNA is TGTGCCAGCAGCCATGGGACAGGCTATGGCTACACCTTC. Its protein product is CASSHGTGYGYTF.

V gene TRBV27 combines with J gene TRBJ2-7, with D possibly being TRBD2 (7 bases). Germline CDR1 reads MNHEY; CDR2 reads SMNVEV (reference sequence). The CDR3 loop spans 16 amino acids. V shed 1 base and J shed 3 bases, with 16 bases lying between them. CDR3 sequence: CASSLLGGVGLYEQYF. The CDR3 nucleotides are TGTGCCAGCAGTTTATTAGGGGGGGTCGGACTCTACGAGCAGTACTTC.

V gene TRBV10-2 combines with J gene TRBJ2-5, with a weak D call TRBD2 (5 bases). V dropped 3 bases and J dropped 5 bases, with 13 bases sitting between them. Germline V gene data show CDR1 as WSHSY and CDR2 as SAAADI. This CDR3 is 14 amino acids long. The CDR3 region is CASSDVGGWETQYF. DNA for the CDR3: TGCGCCAGCAGTGATGTCGGCGGGTGGGAGACCCAGTACTTC.

The sample holds a few counts of this clone. The chain has TRBV5-6 and TRBJ2-7; perhaps TRBD2 as D (5 bases). In germline, CDR1 is SGHDT, CDR2 YYEEEE. The CDR3 runs to 16 residues. Trimming took 4 bases from V and 6 from J, leaving 23 bases between them. The CDR3 nucleotides read TGTGCCAGCAGCCCCGTAGCGCTTGGGGAGTCTGGCGAGCAGTACTTC. Translated: CASSPVALGESGEQYF.

The chain combines TRBV28 with TRBJ1-1, with 7 bases fitting TRBD1. Germline-derived CDR1 and CDR2 are MDHEN and SYDVKM. Trimming cost V 6 bases and J 0 bases; bases outside gene matches: 13. The CDR3 runs 17 residues. As DNA, the CDR3 is TGTGCCAGCAGGGGGACGGGACAGTTAATTATGAACACTGAAGCTTTCTTT. Its protein product is CASRGTGQLIMNTEAFF.

The chain links TRBV30 to TRBJ1-5; 7 bases align to TRBD1. Germline lookup yields CDR1 GTSNPN and CDR2 SVGIG (reference sequence). The junction had 6 bases not matched to a gene; V was cut back by 5 bases and J by 5 bases. The CDR3 runs to 13 residues. CDR3 in DNA: TGTGCCTGGGGTGGACAGGAGGATCAGCCCCAGCATTTT. Its protein product is CAWGGQEDQPQHF.

This clone was recorded once. CDR3 protein: CATSAPGQRRGYTF. CDR3 DNA sequence: TGTGCCACCAGTGCCCCGGGACAGCGTAGGGGCTACACCTTC. This chain joins TRBV24-1 and TRBJ1-2; 7 bases match TRBD1. Germline CDR1 is KGHDR and CDR2 is SFDVKD. The length of the CDR3 is 14 residues. V trimming: 5 bases; J trimming: 8 bases; junction bases outside the gene matches: 10.

The chain recombines TRBV2 with TRBJ2-1; TRBD2 agrees at 8 bases. The CDR3 covers 15 residues. The V gene's germline CDR1 is SNHLY and CDR2 FYNNEI. Germline trimming cut 2 bases from V and 4 bases from J; bases unmatched to any gene: 4. This CDR3 is CASSERTSSYNEQFF. The DNA of the CDR3 is TGTGCCAGCAGTGAAAGGACTAGCAGTTACAATGAGCAGTTCTTC.

In nucleotides, the CDR3 is TGTGCCAGCAGCTTGGCCGGAGTAAGGCTAGCGGGAGTTGGGACCCAGTACTTC. This translates into CASSLAGVRLAGVGTQYF. This sequence joins TRBV5-4 and TRBJ2-5; 10 bases agree with TRBD2. The junction had 15 bases not matched to a gene; V was cut back by 0 bases and J by 7 bases. Germline assignment: CDR1 SGHNT and CDR2 YYREEE (reference sequence). This CDR3 region has 18 residues.

This CDR3 reads CASSLYEGTEAFF. CDR3 nucleotide sequence: TGTGCCAGCAGTTTATACGAGGGCACTGAAGCTTTCTTT. The V gene is TRBV12-3 or TRBV12-4, the J gene TRBJ1-1, with no clear D. V was trimmed by 2 bases and J by 4 bases, leaving 8 bases between them. The CDR3 runs 13 residues.